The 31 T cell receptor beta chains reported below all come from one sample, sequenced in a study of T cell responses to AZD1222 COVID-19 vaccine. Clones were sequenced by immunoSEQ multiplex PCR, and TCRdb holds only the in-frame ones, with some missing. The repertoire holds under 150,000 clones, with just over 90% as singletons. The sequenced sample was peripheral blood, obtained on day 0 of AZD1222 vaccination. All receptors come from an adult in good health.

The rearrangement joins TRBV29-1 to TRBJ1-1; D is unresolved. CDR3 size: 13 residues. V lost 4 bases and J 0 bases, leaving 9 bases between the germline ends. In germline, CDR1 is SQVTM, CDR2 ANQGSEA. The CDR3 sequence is CSVVRQMNTEAFF. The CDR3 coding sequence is TGCAGCGTTGTGCGTCAGATGAACACTGAAGCTTTCTTT. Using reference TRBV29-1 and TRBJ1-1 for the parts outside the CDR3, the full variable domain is SAVISQKPSRDICQRGTSLTIQCQVDSQVTMMFWYRQQPGQSLTLIATANQGSEATYESGFVIDKFPISRPNLTFSTLTVSNMSPEDSSIYLCSVVRQMNTEAFFGQGTRLTVV.

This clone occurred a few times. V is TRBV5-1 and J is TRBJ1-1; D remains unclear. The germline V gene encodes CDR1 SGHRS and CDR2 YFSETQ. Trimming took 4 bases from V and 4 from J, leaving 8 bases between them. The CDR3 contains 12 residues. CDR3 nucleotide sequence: TGCGCCAGCAGCCTCACTAGCACTGAAGCTTTCTTT. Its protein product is CASSLTSTEAFF.

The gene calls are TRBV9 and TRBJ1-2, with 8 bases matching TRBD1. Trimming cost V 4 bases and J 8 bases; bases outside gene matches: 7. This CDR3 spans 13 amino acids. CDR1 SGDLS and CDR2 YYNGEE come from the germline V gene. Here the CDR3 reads CASSQDRDGGYTF. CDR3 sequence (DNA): TGTGCCAGCAGCCAGGACAGGGACGGCGGCTACACCTTC.

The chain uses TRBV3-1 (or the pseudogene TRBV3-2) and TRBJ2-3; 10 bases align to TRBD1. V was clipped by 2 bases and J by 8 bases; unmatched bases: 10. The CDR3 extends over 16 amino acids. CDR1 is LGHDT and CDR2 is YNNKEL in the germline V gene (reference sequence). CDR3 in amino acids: CASSQPTGTGVGTQYF. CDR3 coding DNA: TGTGCCAGCAGCCAACCTACCGGGACAGGGGTGGGTACGCAGTATTTT.

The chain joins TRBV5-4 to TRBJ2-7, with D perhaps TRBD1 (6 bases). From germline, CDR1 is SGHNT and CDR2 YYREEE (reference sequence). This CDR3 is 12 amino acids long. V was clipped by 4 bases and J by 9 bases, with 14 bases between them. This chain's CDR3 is CASSVGQFRQYF. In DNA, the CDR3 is TGTGCCAGCAGCGTAGGACAGTTTAGGCAGTACTTC.

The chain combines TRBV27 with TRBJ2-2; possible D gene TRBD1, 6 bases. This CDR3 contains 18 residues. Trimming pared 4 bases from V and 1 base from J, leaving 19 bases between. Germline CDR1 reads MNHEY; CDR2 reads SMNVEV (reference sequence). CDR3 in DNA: TGTGCCAGCAGTTCACCCTCCCGAGGACAGCTGAACACCGGGGAGCTGTTTTTT. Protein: CASSSPSRGQLNTGELFF.

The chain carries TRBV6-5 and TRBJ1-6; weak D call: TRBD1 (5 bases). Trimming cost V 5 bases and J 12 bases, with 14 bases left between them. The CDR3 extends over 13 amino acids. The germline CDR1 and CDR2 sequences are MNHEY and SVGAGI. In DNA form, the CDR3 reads TGTGCCAGCAGTAACGGGGGGTGGCGACCCCTCCACTTT. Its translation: CASSNGGWRPLHF.

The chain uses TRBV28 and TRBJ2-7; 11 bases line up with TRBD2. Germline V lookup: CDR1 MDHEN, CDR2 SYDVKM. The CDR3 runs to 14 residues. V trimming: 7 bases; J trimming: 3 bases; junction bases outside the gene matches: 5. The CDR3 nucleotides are TGTGCCAGCAAGACCGGGACTAGCGGCTACGAGCAGTACTTC. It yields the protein CASKTGTSGYEQYF.

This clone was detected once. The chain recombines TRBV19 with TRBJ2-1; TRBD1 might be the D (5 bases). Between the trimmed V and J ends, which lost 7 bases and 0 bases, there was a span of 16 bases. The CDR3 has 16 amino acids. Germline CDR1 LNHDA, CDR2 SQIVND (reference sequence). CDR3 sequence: CASTAGARSSYNEQFF. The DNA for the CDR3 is TGTGCCAGTACCGCTGGGGCTCGAAGCTCCTACAATGAGCAGTTCTTC.

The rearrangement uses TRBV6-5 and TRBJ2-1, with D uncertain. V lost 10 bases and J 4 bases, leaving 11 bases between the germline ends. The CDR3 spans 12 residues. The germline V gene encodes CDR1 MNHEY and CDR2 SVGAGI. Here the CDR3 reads CATWTAYNEQFF. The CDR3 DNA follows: TGTGCCACTTGGACGGCTTACAATGAGCAGTTCTTC.

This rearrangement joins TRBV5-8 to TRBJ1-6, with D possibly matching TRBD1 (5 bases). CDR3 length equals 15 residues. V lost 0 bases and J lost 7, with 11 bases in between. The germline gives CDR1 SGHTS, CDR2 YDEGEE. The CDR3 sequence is CASSLVQGRNSPLHF. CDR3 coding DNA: TGTGCCAGCAGCTTGGTCCAGGGACGCAATTCACCCCTCCACTTT.

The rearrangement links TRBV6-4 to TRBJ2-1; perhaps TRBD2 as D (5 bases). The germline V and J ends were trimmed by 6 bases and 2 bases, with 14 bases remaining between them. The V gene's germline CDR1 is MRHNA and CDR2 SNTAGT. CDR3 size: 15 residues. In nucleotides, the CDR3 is TGTGCCAGCAGACTAGAGGGCTTCACCTACAATGAGCAGTTCTTC. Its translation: CASRLEGFTYNEQFF.

The CDR3 here is CASSLGAADRNQPQHF. CDR3 nucleotide sequence: TGTGCCAGCAGCTTGGGTGCAGCTGATAGAAATCAGCCCCAGCATTTT. The chain joins TRBV5-6 to TRBJ1-5; D unclear. The CDR3 contains 16 residues. Germline V gene lookup returns CDR1 SGHDT and CDR2 YYEEEE. The germline V and J ends were trimmed by 0 bases and 4 bases, with 14 bases remaining between them.

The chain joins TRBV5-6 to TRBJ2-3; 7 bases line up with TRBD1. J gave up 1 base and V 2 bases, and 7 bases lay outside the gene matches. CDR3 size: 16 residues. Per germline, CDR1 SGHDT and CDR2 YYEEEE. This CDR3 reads CASSFGRGSGTDTQYF. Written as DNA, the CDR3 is TGTGCCAGCAGCTTCGGCAGGGGGTCCGGCACAGATACGCAGTATTTT. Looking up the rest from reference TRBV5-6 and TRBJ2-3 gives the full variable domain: DAGVTQSPTHLIKTRGQQVTLRCSPKSGHDTVSWYQQALGQGPQFIFQYYEEEERQRGNFPDRFSGHQFPNYSSELNVNALLLGDSALYLCASSFGRGSGTDTQYFGPGTRLTVL.

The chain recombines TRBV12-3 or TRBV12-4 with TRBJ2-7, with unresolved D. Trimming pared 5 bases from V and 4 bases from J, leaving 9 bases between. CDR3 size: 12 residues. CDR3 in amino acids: CASSLLGYEQYF. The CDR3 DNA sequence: TGTGCCAGCAGTCTTTTGGGTTACGAGCAGTACTTC.

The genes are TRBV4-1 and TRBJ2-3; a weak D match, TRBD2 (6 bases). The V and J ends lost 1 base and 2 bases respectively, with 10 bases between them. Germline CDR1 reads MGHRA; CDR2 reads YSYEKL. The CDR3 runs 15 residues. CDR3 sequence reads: CASSQAAGFTDTQYF. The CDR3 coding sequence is TGCGCCAGCAGCCAAGCGGCGGGATTCACAGATACGCAGTATTTT.

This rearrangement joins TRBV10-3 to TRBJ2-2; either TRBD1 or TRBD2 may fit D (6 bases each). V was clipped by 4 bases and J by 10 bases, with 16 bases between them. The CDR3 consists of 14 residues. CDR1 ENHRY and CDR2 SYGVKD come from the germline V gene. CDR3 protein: CAISVLGGSAELFF. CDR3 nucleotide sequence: TGTGCCATCAGTGTCTTAGGGGGGTCCGCGGAGCTGTTTTTT.

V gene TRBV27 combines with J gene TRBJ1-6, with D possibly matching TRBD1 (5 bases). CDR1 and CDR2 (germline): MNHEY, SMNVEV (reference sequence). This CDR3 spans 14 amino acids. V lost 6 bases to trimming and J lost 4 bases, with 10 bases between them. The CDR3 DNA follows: TGTGCCAGCAGAGAGGGACGGTATAATTCACCCCTCCACTTT. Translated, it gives CASREGRYNSPLHF.

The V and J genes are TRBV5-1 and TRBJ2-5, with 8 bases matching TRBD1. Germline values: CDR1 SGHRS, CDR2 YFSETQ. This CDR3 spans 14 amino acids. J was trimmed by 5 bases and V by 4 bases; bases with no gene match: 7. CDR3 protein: CASSRPDRVETQYF. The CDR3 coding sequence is TGCGCCAGCAGCAGGCCGGACAGGGTGGAGACCCAGTACTTC.

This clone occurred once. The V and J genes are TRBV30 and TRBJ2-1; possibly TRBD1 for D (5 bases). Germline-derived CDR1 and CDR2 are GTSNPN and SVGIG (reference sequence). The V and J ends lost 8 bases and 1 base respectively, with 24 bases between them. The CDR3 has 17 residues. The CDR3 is CAGVQAPRGLSYNEQFF. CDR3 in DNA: TGTGCCGGGGTACAGGCGCCAAGGGGCCTTTCCTACAATGAGCAGTTCTTC.

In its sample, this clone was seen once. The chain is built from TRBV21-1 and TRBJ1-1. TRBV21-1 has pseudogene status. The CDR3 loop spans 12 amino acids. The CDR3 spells CASSKGRAEAFF. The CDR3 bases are TGTGCCAGCAGCAAAGGGAGGGCTGAAGCTTTCTTT.

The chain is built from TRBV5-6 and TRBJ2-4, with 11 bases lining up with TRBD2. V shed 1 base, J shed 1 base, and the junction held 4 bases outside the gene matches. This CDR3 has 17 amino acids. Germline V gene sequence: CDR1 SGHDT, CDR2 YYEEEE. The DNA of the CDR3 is TGTGCCAGCAGCTTGCGTACTAGCGGGAGTGCCAAAAACATTCAGTACTTC. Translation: CASSLRTSGSAKNIQYF.

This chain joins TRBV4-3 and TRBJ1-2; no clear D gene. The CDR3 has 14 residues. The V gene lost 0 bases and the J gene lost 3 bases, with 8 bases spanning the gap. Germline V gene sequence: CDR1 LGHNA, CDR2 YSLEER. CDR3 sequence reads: CASSQDPGYYGYTF. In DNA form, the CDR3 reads TGCGCCAGCAGCCAAGACCCAGGATACTATGGCTACACCTTC.

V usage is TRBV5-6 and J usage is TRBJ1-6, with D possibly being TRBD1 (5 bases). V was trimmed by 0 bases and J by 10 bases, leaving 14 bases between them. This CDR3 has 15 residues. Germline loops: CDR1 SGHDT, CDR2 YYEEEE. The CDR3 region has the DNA TGTGCCAGCAGCTTGGTAGGGGCGACCGGCTCACCCCTCCACTTT. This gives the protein CASSLVGATGSPLHF.

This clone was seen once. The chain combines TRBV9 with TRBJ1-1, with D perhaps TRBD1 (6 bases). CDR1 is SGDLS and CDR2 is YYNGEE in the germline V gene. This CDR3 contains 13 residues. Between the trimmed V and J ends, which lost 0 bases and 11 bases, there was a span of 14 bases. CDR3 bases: TGTGCCAGCAGCGTAGATATGACAGGTGACGCTTTCTTT. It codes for CASSVDMTGDAFF.

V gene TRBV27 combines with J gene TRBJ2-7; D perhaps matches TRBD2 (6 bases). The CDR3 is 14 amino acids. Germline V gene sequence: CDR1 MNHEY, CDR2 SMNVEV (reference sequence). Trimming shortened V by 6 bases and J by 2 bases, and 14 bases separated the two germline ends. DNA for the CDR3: TGTGCCAGCAGCGAAGGACGGGGGACCTACGAGCAGTACTTC. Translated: CASSEGRGTYEQYF.

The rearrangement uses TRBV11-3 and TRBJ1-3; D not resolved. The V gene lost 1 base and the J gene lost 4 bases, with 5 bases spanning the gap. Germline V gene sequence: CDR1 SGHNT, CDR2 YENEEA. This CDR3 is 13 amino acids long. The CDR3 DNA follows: TGTGCCAGCAGCTTAGGGTACGGAAACACCATATATTTT. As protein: CASSLGYGNTIYF.

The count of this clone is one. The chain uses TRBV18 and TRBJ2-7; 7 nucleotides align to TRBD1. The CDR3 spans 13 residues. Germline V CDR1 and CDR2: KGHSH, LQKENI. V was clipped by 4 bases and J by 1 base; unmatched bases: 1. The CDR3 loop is CASSRDSSYEQYF. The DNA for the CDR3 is TGTGCCAGCTCACGGGACAGTTCCTACGAGCAGTACTTC.

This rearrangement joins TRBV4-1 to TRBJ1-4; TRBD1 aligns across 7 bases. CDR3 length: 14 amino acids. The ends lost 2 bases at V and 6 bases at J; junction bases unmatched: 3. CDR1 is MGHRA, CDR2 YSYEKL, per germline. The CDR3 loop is CASSQPGQYEKLFF. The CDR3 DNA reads TGCGCCAGCAGCCAACCGGGACAGTATGAAAAACTGTTTTTT.

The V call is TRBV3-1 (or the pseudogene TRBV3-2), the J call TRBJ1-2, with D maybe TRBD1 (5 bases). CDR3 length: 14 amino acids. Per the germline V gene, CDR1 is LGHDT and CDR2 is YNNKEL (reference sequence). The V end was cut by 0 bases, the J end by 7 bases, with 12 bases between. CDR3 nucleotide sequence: TGTGCCAGCAGCCAAGATGTGGGGGTGGGTGGCTACACCTTC. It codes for CASSQDVGVGGYTF.

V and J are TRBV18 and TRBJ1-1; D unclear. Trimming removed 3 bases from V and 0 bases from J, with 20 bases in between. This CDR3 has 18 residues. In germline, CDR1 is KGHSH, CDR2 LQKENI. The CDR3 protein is CASSPLAGLLLMNTEAFF. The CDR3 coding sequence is TGTGCCAGCTCACCCTTAGCAGGCTTACTCCTAATGAACACTGAAGCTTTCTTT. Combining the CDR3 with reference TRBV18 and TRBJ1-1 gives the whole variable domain NAGVMQNPRHLVRRRGQEARLRCSPMKGHSHVYWYRQLPEEGLKFMVYLQKENIIDESGMPKERFSAEFPKEGPSILRIQQVVRGDSAAYFCASSPLAGLLLMNTEAFFGQGTRLTVV.